Listed here are 6 T cell receptor beta chains from one sample, sequenced in a study of blood T cells in healthy people across ages. PCR was performed a second time for roughly 7 to 11 cycles using a sample-barcoded 5' primer and a J-beta primer mix. TCRdb reanalysed the 5' RACE reads using MiXCR and keeps one entry per CDR3 protein. The top ten hold roughly 22% of the sample, which has about 800,000 distinct CDR3 sequences, roughly 50% seen once. Sequenced sample: blood. These receptors were obtained from a man aged 25 to 40 in good health.

J is TRBJ2-5 and V is TRBV7-9; 7 nucleotides match TRBD1. Germline V gene data show CDR1 as SEHNR and CDR2 as FQNEAQ (reference sequence). This CDR3 has 14 residues. With V trimmed by 5 bases and J by 5 bases, 8 bases remained unmatched. CDR3 region: CASSQTGFQETQYF. In nucleotides, the CDR3 is TGTGCCAGCAGCCAGACAGGGTTCCAGGAGACCCAGTACTTC. The full variable domain, with the rest looked up from reference TRBV7-9 and TRBJ2-5, is DTGVSQNPRHKITKRGQNVTFRCDPISEHNRLYWYRQTLGQGPEFLTYFQNEAQLEKSRLLSDRFSAERPKGSFSTLEIQRTEQGDSAMYLCASSQTGFQETQYFGPGTRLLVL.

The V and J genes are TRBV7-9 and TRBJ2-3, with D possibly matching TRBD2 (6 bases). This CDR3 is built from 14 residues. Trimming stripped 6 bases from V and 4 bases from J, with 14 bases between. Germline CDR1 and CDR2: SEHNR and FQNEAQ (reference sequence). The chain's CDR3 is CASRGGLAADTQYF. Here the CDR3 DNA reads TGTGCCAGCAGAGGAGGGCTAGCTGCAGATACGCAGTATTTT. The whole variable domain, filled in from reference TRBV7-9 and TRBJ2-3, reads DTGVSQNPRHKITKRGQNVTFRCDPISEHNRLYWYRQTLGQGPEFLTYFQNEAQLEKSRLLSDRFSAERPKGSFSTLEIQRTEQGDSAMYLCASRGGLAADTQYFGPGTRLTVL.

The chain is built from TRBV10-3 and TRBJ2-1; 11 positions match TRBD2. This CDR3 spans 19 amino acids. The J segment lost 4 bases and the V segment lost 5 bases, leaving 16 bases of the junction unmatched. Germline V gene data show CDR1 as ENHRY and CDR2 as SYGVKD. CDR3 region: CAISPSRLAGHTAYNEQFF. In nucleotides, the CDR3 is TGTGCCATCAGTCCTAGCCGACTAGCGGGGCATACGGCGTACAATGAGCAGTTCTTC.

This clonotype was seen a handful of times. The rearrangement joins TRBV29-1 to TRBJ2-7; TRBD2 aligns across 10 bases. V lost 7 bases and J lost 3; bases outside the gene matches: 6. Germline-derived CDR1 and CDR2 are SQVTM and ANQGSEA. The CDR3 spans 13 residues. DNA for the CDR3: TGCAGCGCCACACTAGCGGGAAACTACGAGCAGTACTTC. Protein sequence: CSATLAGNYEQYF.

This rearrangement joins TRBV5-1 to TRBJ1-1; D remains ambiguous. In germline, CDR1 is SGHRS, CDR2 YFSETQ. This CDR3 is built from 14 residues. Between the trimmed V and J ends, which lost 0 bases and 2 bases, there was a span of 8 bases. The CDR3 loop is CASSLGTYNTEAFF. Written as DNA, the CDR3 is TGCGCCAGCAGCTTGGGGACTTATAACACTGAAGCTTTCTTT.

This clonotype was seen a handful of times. The chain uses TRBV7-9 and TRBJ1-1; D is perhaps TRBD1 (6 bases). This CDR3 contains 13 residues. V lost 7 bases to trimming and J lost 2 bases, with 11 bases between them. CDR1 is SEHNR, CDR2 FQNEAQ, per germline (reference sequence). The chain's CDR3 is CASTQGGNTEAFF. The DNA for the CDR3 is TGTGCCAGCACCCAAGGGGGAAACACTGAAGCTTTCTTT.